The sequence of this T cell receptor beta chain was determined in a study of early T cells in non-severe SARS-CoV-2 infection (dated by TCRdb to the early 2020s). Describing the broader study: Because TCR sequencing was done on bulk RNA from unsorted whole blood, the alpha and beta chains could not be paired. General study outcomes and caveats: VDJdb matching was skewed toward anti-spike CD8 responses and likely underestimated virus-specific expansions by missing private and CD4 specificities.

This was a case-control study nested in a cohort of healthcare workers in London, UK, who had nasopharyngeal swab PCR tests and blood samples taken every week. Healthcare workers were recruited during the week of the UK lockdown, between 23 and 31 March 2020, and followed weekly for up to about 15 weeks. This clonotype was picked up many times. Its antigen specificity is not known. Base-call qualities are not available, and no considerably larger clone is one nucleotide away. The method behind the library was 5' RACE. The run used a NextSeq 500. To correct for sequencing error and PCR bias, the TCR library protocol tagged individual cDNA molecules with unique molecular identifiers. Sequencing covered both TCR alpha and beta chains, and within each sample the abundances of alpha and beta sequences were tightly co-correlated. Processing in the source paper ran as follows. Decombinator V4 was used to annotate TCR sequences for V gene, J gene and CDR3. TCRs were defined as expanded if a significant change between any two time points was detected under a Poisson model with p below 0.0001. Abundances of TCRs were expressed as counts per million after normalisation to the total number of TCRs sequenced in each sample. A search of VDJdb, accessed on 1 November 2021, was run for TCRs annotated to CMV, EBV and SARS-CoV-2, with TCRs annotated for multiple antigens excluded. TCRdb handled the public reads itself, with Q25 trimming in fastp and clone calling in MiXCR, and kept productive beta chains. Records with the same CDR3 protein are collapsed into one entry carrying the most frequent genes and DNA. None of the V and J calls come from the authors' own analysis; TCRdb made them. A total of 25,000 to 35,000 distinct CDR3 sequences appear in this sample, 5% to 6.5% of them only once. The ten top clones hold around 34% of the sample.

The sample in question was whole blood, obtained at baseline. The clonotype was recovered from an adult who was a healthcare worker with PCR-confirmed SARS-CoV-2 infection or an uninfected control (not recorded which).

The DNA sequence follows: TGTGCCAGCAGTGCACAGCCCACTGGAAACACCATATATTTT. It codes for CASSAQPTGNTIYF. The chain was built from TRBV2 and TRBJ1-3; there is no confident call for the D gene. V gives up 4 bases and J gives up 2 bases, and the segment between their germline ends measures 9 bases. The CDR3 measures 14 amino acids from cysteine to phenylalanine. Here the CDR3 DNA is all that survives: 42 bases in frame from base 1. CDR1 and CDR2 (SNHLY, FYNNEI) derive from the germline V gene.